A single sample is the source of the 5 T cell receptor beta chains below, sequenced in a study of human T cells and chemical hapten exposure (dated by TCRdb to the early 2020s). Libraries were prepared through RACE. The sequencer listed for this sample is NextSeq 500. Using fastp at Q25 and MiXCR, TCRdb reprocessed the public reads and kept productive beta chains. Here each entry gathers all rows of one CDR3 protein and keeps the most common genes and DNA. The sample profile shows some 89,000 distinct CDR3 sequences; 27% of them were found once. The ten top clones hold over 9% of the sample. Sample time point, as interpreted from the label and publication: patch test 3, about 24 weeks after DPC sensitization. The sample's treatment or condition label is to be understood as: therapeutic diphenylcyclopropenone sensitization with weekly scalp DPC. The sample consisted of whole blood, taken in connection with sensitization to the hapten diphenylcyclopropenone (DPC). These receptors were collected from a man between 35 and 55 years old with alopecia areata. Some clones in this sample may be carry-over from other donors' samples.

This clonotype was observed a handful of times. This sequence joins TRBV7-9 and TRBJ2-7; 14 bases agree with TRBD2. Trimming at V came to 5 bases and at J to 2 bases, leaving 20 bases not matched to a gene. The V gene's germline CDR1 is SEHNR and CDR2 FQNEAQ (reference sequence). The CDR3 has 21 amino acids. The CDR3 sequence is CASSLGLAGVTRTTSPYEQYF. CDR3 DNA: TGTGCCAGCAGCCTGGGACTAGCGGGAGTTACTCGGACAACTTCACCCTACGAGCAGTACTTC.

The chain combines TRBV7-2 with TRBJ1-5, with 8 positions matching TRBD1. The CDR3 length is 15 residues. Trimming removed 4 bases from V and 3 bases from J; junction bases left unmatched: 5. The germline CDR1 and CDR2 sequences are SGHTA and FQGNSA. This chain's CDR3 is CASSSQGALNQPQHF. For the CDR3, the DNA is TGTGCCAGCAGCTCTCAGGGGGCCCTCAATCAGCCCCAGCATTTT.

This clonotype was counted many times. The CDR3: CASSIGTSVLQGGEQFF. Written as DNA, the CDR3 is TGTGCCAGTAGTATAGGGACTAGCGTTTTGCAGGGCGGTGAGCAGTTCTTC. V is TRBV19 and J is TRBJ2-1; 9 bases are shared with TRBD2. CDR1 LNHDA and CDR2 SQIVND come from the germline V gene (reference sequence). With V trimmed by 1 base and J by 9 bases, 13 bases remained unmatched. This CDR3 is 17 amino acids long.

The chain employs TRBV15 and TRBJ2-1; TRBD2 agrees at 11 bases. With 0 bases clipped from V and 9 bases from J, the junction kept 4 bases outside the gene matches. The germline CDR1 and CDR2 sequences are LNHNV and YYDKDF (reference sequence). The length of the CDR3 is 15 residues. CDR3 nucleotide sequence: TGTGCCACCAGCAGAGAACTAGCGGGAGTGGCTGAGCAGTTCTTC. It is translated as CATSRELAGVAEQFF.

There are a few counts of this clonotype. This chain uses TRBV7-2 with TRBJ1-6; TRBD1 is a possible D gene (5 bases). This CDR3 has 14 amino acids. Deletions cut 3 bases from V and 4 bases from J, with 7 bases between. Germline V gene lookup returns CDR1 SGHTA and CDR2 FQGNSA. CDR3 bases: TGTGCCAGCAGCTTGGGACCGTATAATTCACCCCTCCACTTT. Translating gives CASSLGPYNSPLHF. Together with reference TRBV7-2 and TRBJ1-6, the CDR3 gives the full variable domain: GAGVSQSPSNKVTEKGKDVELRCDPISGHTALYWYRQSLGQGLEFLIYFQGNSAPDKSGLPSDRFSAERTGGSVSTLTIQRTQQEDSAVYLCASSLGPYNSPLHFGNGTRLTVT.